The subject of this entry is one T cell receptor (beta chain). What antigen it recognizes has not been identified. The input lacks base qualities; no much larger clone sits a single base away. The library was generated by PCR. Sequencing was performed on an Illumina HiSeq 2500. To reduce PCR and sequencing biases, unique molecular identifiers were incorporated into the TCR beta cDNA libraries. Approximately 500,000 cDNA molecules were obtained per 1 to 10 million input T cells, so each molecule approximated one T cell. The same protocol used for the earlier healthy control dataset was applied to prepare and sequence the patient libraries. Within a given batch, samples were prepared together, multiplexed and sequenced on the same HiSeq lane. For the original study's pipeline: Raw barcoded reads were processed with MIGEC, and single-read molecular identifier groups were discarded before consensus assembly and CDR3 extraction. VDJtools was used for post-analysis of the clonotype tables, and diversity was normalized by down-sampling every dataset to the size of the smallest sample. To correct batch-related cross-sample contamination, repertoire overlap clustering matched CDR3 amino acid sequences but not nucleotide sequences. Using fastp at Q25 and MiXCR, TCRdb reprocessed the public reads and kept productive beta chains. Entries are consolidated by CDR3 protein sequence, retaining the most common genes and DNA. The V and J calls reflect TCRdb's pipeline rather than the authors' work. This sample holds fewer than 850,000 distinct CDR3 sequences; 46% were observed only once. Around 4.7% of the sample comes from the top ten.

This specimen comes from a study of post-analysis software for immune sequencing data (dated by TCRdb to 2015 to 2017). In the study overall: Recorded disease courses included relapsing-remitting, secondary progressive and progressive-relapsing multiple sclerosis, with some patients lacking subtype annotation. The patient repertoires were set against approximately 10 previously published healthy control repertoires from donors whose ages ranged from roughly 6 to 26 years. A subset of samples was prepared in parallel using single-end sample barcoding, then pooled and co-amplified after Illumina adapter ligation. Broader findings and caveats from the paper: Roughly 5 TRBV segments, including TRBV5-6, TRBV5-1 and TRBV20-1, were significantly more frequent in patients than controls. The multiple sclerosis patient group was slightly younger than the control group. Direct clustering with F measure showed strong co-clustering of samples prepared in the same batch, prompting a batch-effect correction. Multiple sclerosis patients had significantly lower normalized Chao1 diversity than controls, a result that suggests substantial peripheral T-cell clonal expansion.

The CDR3 covers 13 residues, taking in both the cysteine and the phenylalanine. CDR3 DNA is the only sequence kept; it has 39 bases, read in frame from the first base. Per the germline V gene, ENHRY is the CDR1 and SYGVKD is the CDR2. Trimming accounts for 4 bases at V and 4 bases at J, while the number of junction bases matched to no gene is 1. To demonstrate the VDJtools post-analysis software, the study profiled TCR beta repertoires from the peripheral blood of around 13 young patients with multiple sclerosis. The multiple sclerosis patients were children and adolescents ranging in age from 6 to 15 years.

The rearrangement combines TRBV10-3 with TRBJ2-3; 8 middle bases align to TRBD2. Material: blood. This receptor was taken from a girl under 18 with multiple sclerosis. The DNA sequence follows: TGTGCCATCAGTGGGGGACTAGCAGATACGCAGTATTTT. Protein translation: CAISGGLADTQYF.